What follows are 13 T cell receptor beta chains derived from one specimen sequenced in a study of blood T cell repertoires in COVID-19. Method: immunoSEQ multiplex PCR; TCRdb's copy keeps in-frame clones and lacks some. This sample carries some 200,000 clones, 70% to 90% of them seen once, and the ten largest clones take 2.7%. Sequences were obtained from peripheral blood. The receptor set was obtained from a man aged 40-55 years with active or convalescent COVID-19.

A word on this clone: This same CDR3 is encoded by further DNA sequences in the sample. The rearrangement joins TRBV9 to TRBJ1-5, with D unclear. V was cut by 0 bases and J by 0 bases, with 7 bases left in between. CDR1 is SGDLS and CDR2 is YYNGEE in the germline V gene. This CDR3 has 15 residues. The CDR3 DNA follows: TGTGCCAGCAGCGTAGGCGGGCTTAGCAATCAGCCCCAGCATTTT. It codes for CASSVGGLSNQPQHF. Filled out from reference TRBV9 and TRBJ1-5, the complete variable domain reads DSGVTQTPKHLITATGQRVTLRCSPRSGDLSVYWYQQSLDQGLQFLIQYYNGEERAKGNILERFSAQQFPDLHSELNLSSLELGDSALYFCASSVGGLSNQPQHFGDGTRLSIL.

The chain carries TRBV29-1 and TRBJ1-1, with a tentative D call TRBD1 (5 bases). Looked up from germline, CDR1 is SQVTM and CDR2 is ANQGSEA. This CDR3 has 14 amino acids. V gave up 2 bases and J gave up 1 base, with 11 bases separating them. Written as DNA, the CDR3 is TGCAGCGTTGAATCTGCCAGGGAGAACACTGAAGCTTTCTTT. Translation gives CSVESARENTEAFF. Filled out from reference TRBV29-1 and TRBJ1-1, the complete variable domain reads SAVISQKPSRDICQRGTSLTIQCQVDSQVTMMFWYRQQPGQSLTLIATANQGSEATYESGFVIDKFPISRPNLTFSTLTVSNMSPEDSSIYLCSVESARENTEAFFGQGTRLTVV.

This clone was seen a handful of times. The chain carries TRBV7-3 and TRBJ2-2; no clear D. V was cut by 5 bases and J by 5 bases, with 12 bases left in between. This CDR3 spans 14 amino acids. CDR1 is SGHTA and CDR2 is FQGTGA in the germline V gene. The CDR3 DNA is TGTGCCAGCAGCCTCGCCCTCGGGACCGGGGAGCTGTTTTTT. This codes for CASSLALGTGELFF.

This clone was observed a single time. CDR3 bases: TGTGCCAGCAGCGTAGGCGGGACAGAAGATACGCAGTATTTT. Translating gives CASSVGGTEDTQYF. The genes are TRBV9 and TRBJ2-3; a weak D match, TRBD1 (7 bases). Germline CDR1 SGDLS, CDR2 YYNGEE. V dropped 0 bases and J dropped 5 bases, with 10 bases sitting between them. This CDR3 comprises 14 residues. Using reference TRBV9 and TRBJ2-3 for the parts outside the CDR3, the full variable domain is DSGVTQTPKHLITATGQRVTLRCSPRSGDLSVYWYQQSLDQGLQFLIQYYNGEERAKGNILERFSAQQFPDLHSELNLSSLELGDSALYFCASSVGGTEDTQYFGPGTRLTVL.

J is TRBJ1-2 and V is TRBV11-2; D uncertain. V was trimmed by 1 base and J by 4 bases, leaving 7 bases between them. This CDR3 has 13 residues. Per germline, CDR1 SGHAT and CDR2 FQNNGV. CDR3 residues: CASSLGQAYGYTF. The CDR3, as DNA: TGTGCCAGCAGCTTAGGGCAGGCCTATGGCTACACCTTC.

The CDR3 region has the DNA TGCAGTGCTAGTCGCGGGGTAGACTCTGGGGCCAACGTCCTGACTTTC. The encoded protein is CSASRGVDSGANVLTF. The chain is built from TRBV20-1 and TRBJ2-6, with D tentatively TRBD2 (6 bases). There are 16 residues in the CDR3. Germline V gives CDR1 DFQATT, CDR2 SNEGSKA (reference sequence). V was clipped by 3 bases and J by 0 bases, with 12 bases between them.

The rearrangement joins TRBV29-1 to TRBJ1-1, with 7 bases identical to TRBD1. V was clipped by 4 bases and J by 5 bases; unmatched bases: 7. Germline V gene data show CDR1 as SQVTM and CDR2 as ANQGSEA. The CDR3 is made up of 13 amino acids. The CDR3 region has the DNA TGCAGCGTTGTAGGAGACAGGGTTACTGAAGCTTTCTTT. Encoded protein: CSVVGDRVTEAFF.

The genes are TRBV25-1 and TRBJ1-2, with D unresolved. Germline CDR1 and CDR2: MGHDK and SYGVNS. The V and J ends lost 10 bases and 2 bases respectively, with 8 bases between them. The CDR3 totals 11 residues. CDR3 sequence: CATETNYGYTF. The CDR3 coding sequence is TGTGCCACAGAAACAAACTATGGCTACACCTTC.

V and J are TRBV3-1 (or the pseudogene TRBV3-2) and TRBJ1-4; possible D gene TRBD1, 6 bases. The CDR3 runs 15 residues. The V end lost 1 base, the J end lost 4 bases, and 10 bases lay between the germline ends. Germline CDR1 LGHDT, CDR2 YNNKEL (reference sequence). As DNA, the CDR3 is TGTGCCAGCAGCCAAGGTACACAGGGTAATGAAAAACTGTTTTTT. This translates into CASSQGTQGNEKLFF.

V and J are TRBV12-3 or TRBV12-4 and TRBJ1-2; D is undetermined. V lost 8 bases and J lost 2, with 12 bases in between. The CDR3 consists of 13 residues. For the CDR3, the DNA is TGTGCCAGCGGCCCACACAAGAACTATGGCTACACCTTC. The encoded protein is CASGPHKNYGYTF.

The CDR3 nucleotides read TGTGCCAGCAGCTTAGGGGGCATTGGCACTGAAGCTTTCTTT. This encodes CASSLGGIGTEAFF. The rearrangement joins TRBV7-9 to TRBJ1-1; maybe TRBD1 (5 bases). V shed 1 base and J shed 4 bases, with 10 bases lying between them. The CDR3 runs to 14 residues. The germline gives CDR1 SEHNR, CDR2 FQNEAQ (reference sequence).

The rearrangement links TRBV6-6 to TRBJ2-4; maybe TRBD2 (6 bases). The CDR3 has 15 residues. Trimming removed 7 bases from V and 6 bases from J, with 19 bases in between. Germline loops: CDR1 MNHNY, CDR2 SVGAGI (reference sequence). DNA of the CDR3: TGTGCCAGCACCCTCCACGGGGGTAACTCAAACATTCAGTACTTC. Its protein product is CASTLHGGNSNIQYF.

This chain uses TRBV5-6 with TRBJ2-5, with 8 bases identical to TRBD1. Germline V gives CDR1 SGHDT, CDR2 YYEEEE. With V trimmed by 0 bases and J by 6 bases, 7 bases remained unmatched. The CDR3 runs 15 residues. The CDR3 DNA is TGTGCCAGCAGCTTGGTGGGTACAGGGGGACAGACCCAGTACTTC. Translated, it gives CASSLVGTGGQTQYF.